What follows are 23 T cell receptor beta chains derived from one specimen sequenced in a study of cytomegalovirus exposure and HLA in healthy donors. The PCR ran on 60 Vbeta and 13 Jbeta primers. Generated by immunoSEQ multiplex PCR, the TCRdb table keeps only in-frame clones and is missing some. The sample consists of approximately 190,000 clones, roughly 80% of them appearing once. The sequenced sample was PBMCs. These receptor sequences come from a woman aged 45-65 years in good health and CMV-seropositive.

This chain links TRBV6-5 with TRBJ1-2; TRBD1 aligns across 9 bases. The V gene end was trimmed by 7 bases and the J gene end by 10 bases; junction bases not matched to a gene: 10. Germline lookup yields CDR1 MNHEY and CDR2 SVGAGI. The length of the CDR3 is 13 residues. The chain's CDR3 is CASISPGQGDYTF. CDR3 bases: TGTGCCAGCATTTCCCCGGGACAGGGCGACTACACCTTC.

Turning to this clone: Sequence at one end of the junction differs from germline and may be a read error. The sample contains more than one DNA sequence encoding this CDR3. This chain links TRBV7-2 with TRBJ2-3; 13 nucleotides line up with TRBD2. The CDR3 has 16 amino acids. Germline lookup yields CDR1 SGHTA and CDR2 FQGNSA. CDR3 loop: CASSSGLAGSTDTQYF. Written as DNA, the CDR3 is TGTGCCAGCAGCTCGGGACTAGCGGGGAGCACAGATACACAGTATTTT.

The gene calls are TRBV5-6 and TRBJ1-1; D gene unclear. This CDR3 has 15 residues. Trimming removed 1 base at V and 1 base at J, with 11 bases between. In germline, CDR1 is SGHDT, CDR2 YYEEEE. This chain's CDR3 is CASSLIAPRNTEAFF. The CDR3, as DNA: TGTGCCAGCAGCTTGATCGCACCTAGGAACACTGAAGCTTTCTTT.

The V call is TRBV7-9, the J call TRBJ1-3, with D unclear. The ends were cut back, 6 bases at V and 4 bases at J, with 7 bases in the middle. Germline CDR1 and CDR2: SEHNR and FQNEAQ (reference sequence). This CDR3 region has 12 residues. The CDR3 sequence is CASRYPGNTIYF. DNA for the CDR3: TGTGCCAGCAGGTATCCCGGAAACACCATATATTTT.

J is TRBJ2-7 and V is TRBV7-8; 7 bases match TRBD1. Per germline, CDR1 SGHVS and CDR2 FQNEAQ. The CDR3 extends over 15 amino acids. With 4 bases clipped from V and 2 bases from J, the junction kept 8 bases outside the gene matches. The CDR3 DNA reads TGTGCCAGCAGCTCATACTCCGACAGGGCCTACGAGCAGTACTTC. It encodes CASSSYSDRAYEQYF.

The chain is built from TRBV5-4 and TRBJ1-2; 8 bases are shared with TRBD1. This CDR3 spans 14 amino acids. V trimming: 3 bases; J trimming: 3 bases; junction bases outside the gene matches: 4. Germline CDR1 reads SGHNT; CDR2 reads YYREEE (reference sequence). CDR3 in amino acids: CASSSGGADYGYTF. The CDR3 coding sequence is TGTGCCAGCAGCTCAGGGGGCGCGGACTATGGCTACACCTTC.

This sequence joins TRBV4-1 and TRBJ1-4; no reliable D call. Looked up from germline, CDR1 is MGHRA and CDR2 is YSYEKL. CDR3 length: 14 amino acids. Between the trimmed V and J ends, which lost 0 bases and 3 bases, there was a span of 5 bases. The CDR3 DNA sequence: TGCGCCAGCAGCCAAGACAGGTCTAATGAAAAACTGTTTTTT. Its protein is CASSQDRSNEKLFF.

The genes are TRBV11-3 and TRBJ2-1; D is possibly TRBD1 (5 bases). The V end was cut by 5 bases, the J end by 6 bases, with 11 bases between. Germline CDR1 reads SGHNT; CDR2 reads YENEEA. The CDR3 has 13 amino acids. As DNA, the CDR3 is TGTGCCAGCAGCGTCACAGGTCTCAATGAGCAGTTCTTC. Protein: CASSVTGLNEQFF.

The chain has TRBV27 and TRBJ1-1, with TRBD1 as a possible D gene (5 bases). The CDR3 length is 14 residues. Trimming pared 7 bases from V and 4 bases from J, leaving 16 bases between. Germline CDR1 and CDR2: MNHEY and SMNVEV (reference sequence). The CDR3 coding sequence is TGTGCCAGCATAGCAGGACACCTGTCCACTGAAGCTTTCTTT. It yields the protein CASIAGHLSTEAFF.

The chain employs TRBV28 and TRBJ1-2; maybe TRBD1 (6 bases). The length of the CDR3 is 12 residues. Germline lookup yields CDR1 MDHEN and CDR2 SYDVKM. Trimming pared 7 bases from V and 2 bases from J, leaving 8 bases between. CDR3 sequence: CASNRANYGYTF. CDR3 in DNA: TGTGCCAGCAACAGGGCGAACTATGGCTACACCTTC.

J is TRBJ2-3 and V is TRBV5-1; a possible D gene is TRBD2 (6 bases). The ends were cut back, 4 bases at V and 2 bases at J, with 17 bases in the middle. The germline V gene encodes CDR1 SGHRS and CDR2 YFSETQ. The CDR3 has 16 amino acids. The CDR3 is CASSIGTQPYTDTQYF. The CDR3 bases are TGCGCCAGCAGCATCGGGACTCAGCCATACACAGATACGCAGTATTTT. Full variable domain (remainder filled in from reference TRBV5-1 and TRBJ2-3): KAGVTQTPRYLIKTRGQQVTLSCSPISGHRSVSWYQQTPGQGLQFLFEYFSETQRNKGNFPGRFSGRQFSNSRSEMNVSTLELGDSALYLCASSIGTQPYTDTQYFGPGTRLTVL.

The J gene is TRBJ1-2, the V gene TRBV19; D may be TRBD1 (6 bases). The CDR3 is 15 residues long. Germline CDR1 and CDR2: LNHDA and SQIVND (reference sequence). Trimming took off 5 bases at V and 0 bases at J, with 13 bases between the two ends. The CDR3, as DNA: TGTGCCAGTAGTGGAAGGACAGCAGCTAACTATGGCTACACCTTC. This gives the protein CASSGRTAANYGYTF.

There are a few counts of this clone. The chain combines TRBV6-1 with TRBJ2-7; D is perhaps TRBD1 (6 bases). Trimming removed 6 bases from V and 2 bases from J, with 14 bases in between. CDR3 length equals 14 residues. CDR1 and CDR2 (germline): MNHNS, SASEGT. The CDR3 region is CASSHETGPYEQYF. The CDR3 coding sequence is TGTGCCAGCAGCCATGAGACAGGCCCCTACGAGCAGTACTTC.

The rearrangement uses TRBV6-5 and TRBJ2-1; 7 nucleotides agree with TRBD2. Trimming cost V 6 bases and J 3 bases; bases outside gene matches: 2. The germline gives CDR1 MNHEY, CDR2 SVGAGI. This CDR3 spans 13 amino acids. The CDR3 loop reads CASSLADYNEQFF. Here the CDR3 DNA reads TGTGCCAGCAGCCTAGCGGACTACAATGAGCAGTTCTTC.

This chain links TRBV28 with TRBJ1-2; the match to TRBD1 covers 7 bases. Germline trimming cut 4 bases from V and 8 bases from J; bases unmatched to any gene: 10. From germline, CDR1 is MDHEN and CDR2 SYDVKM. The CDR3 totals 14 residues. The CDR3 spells CASSSPEGARGYTF. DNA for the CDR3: TGTGCCAGCAGTTCCCCCGAGGGGGCGCGGGGCTACACCTTC.

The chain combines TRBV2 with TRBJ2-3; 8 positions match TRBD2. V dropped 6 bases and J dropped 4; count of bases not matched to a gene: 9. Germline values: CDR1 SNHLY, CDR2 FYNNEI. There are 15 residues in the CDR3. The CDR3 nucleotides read TGTGCCAGCAGGCAAGGACTAGCTGGCCCAGATACGCAGTATTTT. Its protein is CASRQGLAGPDTQYF.

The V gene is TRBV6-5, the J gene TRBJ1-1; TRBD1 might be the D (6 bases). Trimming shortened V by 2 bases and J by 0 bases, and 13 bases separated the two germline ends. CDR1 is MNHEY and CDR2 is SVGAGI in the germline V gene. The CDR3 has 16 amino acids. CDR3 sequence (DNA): TGTGCCAGCAGTTACGGGAGGGGGGGCTTGAACACTGAAGCTTTCTTT. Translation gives CASSYGRGGLNTEAFF.

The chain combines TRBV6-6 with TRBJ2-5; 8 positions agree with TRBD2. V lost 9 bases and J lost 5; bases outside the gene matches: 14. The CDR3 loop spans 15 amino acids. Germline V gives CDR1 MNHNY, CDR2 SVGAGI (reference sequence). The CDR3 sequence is CASGLTGGIGETQYF. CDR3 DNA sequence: TGTGCCAGTGGACTAACGGGGGGGATTGGTGAGACCCAGTACTTC.

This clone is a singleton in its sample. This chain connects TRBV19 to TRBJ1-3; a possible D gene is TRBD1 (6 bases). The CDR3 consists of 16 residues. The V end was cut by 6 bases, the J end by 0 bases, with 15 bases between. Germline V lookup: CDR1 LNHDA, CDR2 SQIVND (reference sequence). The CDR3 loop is CASRLTQGFSGNTIYF. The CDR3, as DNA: TGTGCCAGTAGGCTGACACAGGGCTTCTCTGGAAACACCATATATTTT.

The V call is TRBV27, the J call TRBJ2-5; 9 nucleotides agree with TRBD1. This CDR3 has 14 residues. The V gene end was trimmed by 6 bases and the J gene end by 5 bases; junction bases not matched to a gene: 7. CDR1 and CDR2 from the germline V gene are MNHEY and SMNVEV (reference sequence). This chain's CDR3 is CASSSTGGAETQYF. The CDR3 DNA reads TGTGCCAGCAGCTCCACAGGGGGCGCCGAGACCCAGTACTTC.

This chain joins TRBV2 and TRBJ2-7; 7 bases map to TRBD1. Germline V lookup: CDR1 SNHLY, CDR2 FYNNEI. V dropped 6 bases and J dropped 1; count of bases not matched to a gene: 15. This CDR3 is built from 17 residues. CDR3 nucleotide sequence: TGTGCCAGCAGCTCCCGGGACAGTCAATCTTCTTCCTACGAGCAGTACTTC. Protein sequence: CASSSRDSQSSSYEQYF.

The CDR3: CASSGGLAMSSYEQYF. CDR3 nucleotides: TGTGCCAGCAGCGGGGGACTAGCTATGAGTTCCTACGAGCAGTACTTC. This chain joins TRBV11-2 and TRBJ2-7, with TRBD2 matching over 9 bases. Germline loops: CDR1 SGHAT, CDR2 FQNNGV. The CDR3 is made up of 16 amino acids. V dropped 5 bases and J dropped 1; count of bases not matched to a gene: 9.

The CDR3 here is CASRTGGATYGYTF. The DNA for the CDR3 is TGTGCCAGCAGAACAGGGGGCGCGACCTATGGCTACACCTTC. V is TRBV2 and J is TRBJ1-2; TRBD1 matches at 9 bases. Germline CDR1 and CDR2: SNHLY and FYNNEI. CDR3 length: 14 amino acids. V was pared by 6 bases and J by 4 bases, with 6 bases of the junction left unmatched.